The source of this TCR beta chain is a study of cytomegalovirus exposure and HLA in healthy donors. Study as a whole: It was reported in a later analysis that the 120 validation repertoires used the same platform as the 500 to 700 first-cohort repertoires.

V lost 3 bases and J lost 6, with 12 bases in between. Germline assignment: CDR1 SGHVS and CDR2 FNYEAQ. This CDR3 has 14 amino acids. In regard to this clone: Its antigen is still unknown.

Study observations and caveats: The study put under 200 TCR beta chains on its list as cytomegalovirus-associated.

The donors belonged to the approximately 130-subject validation cohort, separate from the 666-subject first cohort. The protocol was immunoSEQ multiplex PCR, while the TCRdb copy is restricted to in-frame clones and leaves out a portion. Of some 88,000 clones in the sample, 95% to 97% are singletons; the top ten hold 0.78%. The chain is built from TRBV7-6 and TRBJ1-5, with a tentative D call TRBD1 (6 bases). Specimen: PBMCs. The sequence was obtained from a man aged 18 to 30 in good health and CMV-seronegative. For the CDR3, the DNA is TGTGCCAGCAGCTTCGGGACATCCGGTCAGCCCCAGCATTTT. It is translated as CASSFGTSGQPQHF.